The next 19 T cell receptor beta chains were all read from a single sample in a study of control samples from healthy donors and cancer patients (dated by TCRdb to about 2020). Libraries were built with the immunoSEQ multiplex PCR assay. In its TCRdb copy, this immuneACCESS table keeps in-frame sequences only and misses some clones. Where compared with another copy, unresolved V genes explain less than half of these, and the others have no known cause. This sample is represented by 150,000 to 180,000 clones; 85% to 95% of them were singletons. The ten biggest clones cover about 5.6% of the sample. Material for sequencing was blood. These TCRs come from a middle-aged man in good health.

The chain has TRBV6-1 and TRBJ2-1; no clear D. Trimming removed 4 bases from V and 0 bases from J, with 19 bases in between. The CDR3 runs to 18 residues. The germline V gene has CDR1 MNHNS and CDR2 SASEGT. Here the CDR3 reads CASSALRLSGSSYNEQFF. The CDR3 DNA reads TGTGCCAGCAGTGCTCTGCGGTTGTCAGGCAGCTCCTACAATGAGCAGTTCTTC.

The gene calls are TRBV6-5 and TRBJ2-7; 12 bases align to TRBD2. V shed 5 bases and J 3 bases; nucleotides not matched to a gene: 2. The length of the CDR3 is 14 residues. Germline CDR1 is MNHEY and CDR2 is SVGAGI. DNA for the CDR3: TGTGCCAGCAGTAAGACTAGCGGGAGCTACGAGCAGTACTTC. It codes for CASSKTSGSYEQYF.

The V and J genes are TRBV28 and TRBJ1-1; 7 positions match TRBD1. Germline V gives CDR1 MDHEN, CDR2 SYDVKM. J lost 0 bases, V lost 6 bases, and 10 bases had no gene match. CDR3 length: 16 residues. CDR3 sequence reads: CASSLIKGALNTEAFF. DNA for the CDR3: TGTGCCAGCAGCCTAATAAAGGGGGCCCTGAACACTGAAGCTTTCTTT.

The chain has TRBV21-1 and TRBJ1-3; the table's D call, TRBD1, has no DNA check behind it. TRBV21-1 is flagged as a pseudogene. This CDR3 has 19 residues. The chain's CDR3 is CASSRGAYWGQGVGNTIYF. The CDR3 DNA follows: TGTGCCAGCAGCAGGGGCGCATACTGGGGACAGGGGGTCGGAAACACCATATATTTT.

The chain joins TRBV4-1 to TRBJ1-2; TRBD1 matches at 8 bases. Germline V CDR1 and CDR2: MGHRA, YSYEKL. V shed 4 bases, J shed 7 bases, and the junction held 8 bases outside the gene matches. CDR3 length: 14 residues. The CDR3 loop is CASSLPDRVGGYTF. The CDR3 nucleotides are TGCGCCAGCAGCCTCCCGGACAGGGTGGGTGGCTACACCTTC.

The V gene is TRBV30, the J gene TRBJ1-1, with a possible D match to TRBD1 (6 bases). Deletions cut 3 bases from V and 7 bases from J, with 30 bases between. Germline assignment: CDR1 GTSNPN and CDR2 SVGIG (reference sequence). This CDR3 has 18 residues. In DNA, the CDR3 is TGTGCCTGGAGGAGACCTGGACGCTGCCCTGGGGGGCAGGGTGAAGCTTTCTTT. This translates into CAWRRPGRCPGGQGEAFF.

The sample holds a few counts of this clone. The chain has TRBV24-1 and TRBJ1-5, with unresolved D. The V and J ends lost 5 bases and 4 bases respectively, with 8 bases between them. This CDR3 comprises 13 residues. Germline V gives CDR1 KGHDR, CDR2 SFDVKD. The CDR3 DNA follows: TGTGCCACCAGTGGGGGAGGGAATCAGCCCCAGCATTTT. Protein: CATSGGGNQPQHF.

The rearrangement joins TRBV19 to TRBJ1-5; D is ambiguous. The germline V gene has CDR1 LNHDA and CDR2 SQIVND (reference sequence). V lost 0 bases to trimming and J lost 9 bases, with 15 bases between them. The CDR3 runs to 15 residues. CDR3: CASSIDRTSGRPQHF. The CDR3, as DNA: TGTGCCAGTAGTATAGATCGGACCTCTGGTAGGCCCCAGCATTTT.

CDR3 residues: CASSPFGPAYEQYF. For the CDR3, the DNA is TGTGCCAGCAGCCCGTTCGGGCCCGCCTACGAGCAGTACTTC. V and J are TRBV3-1 (or the pseudogene TRBV3-2) and TRBJ2-7; no firm D call. Trimming shortened V by 4 bases and J by 2 bases, and 12 bases separated the two germline ends. This CDR3 has 14 residues. CDR1 and CDR2 from the germline V gene are LGHDT and YNNKEL (reference sequence).

The gene calls are TRBV4-3 and TRBJ1-1, with D possibly being TRBD1 (6 bases). CDR3 length: 16 residues. Germline assignment: CDR1 LGHNA and CDR2 YSLEER. V lost 0 bases and J lost 1, with 12 bases in between. The CDR3 DNA is TGCGCCAGCAGCCAAGATTCCGGACAGACGAACACTGAAGCTTTCTTT. Translated, it gives CASSQDSGQTNTEAFF.

This sequence joins TRBV6-1 and TRBJ1-1; no reliable D call. Per germline, CDR1 MNHNS and CDR2 SASEGT. V was pared by 4 bases and J by 4 bases, with 19 bases between. The CDR3 loop spans 16 amino acids. CDR3 residues: CASSVTPRLEGTEAFF. The DNA for the CDR3 is TGTGCCAGCAGTGTTACGCCTCGTCTAGAGGGCACTGAAGCTTTCTTT.

The V call is TRBV5-1, the J call TRBJ1-2, with D perhaps TRBD1 (6 bases). The length of the CDR3 is 16 residues. Germline V CDR1 and CDR2: SGHRS, YFSETQ. Trimming took 2 bases from V and 0 from J, leaving 14 bases between them. CDR3 bases: TGCGCCAGCAGCTTTGGCCGGGACACCGCTAACTATGGCTACACCTTC. Translation gives CASSFGRDTANYGYTF.

The V and J genes are TRBV7-9 and TRBJ1-1; no firm D call. This CDR3 has 13 amino acids. Trimming removed 8 bases at V and 1 base at J, with 11 bases between. Germline V gene data show CDR1 as SEHNR and CDR2 as FQNEAQ (reference sequence). CDR3 in DNA: TGTGCCAGCGGGCGAGGCGGGAACACTGAAGCTTTCTTT. Its protein product is CASGRGGNTEAFF.

V and J are TRBV28 and TRBJ1-5; 7 nucleotides line up with TRBD1. The CDR3 spans 16 residues. V gave up 2 bases and J gave up 7 bases; unmatched junction bases: 11. CDR1 MDHEN and CDR2 SYDVKM come from the germline V gene. In DNA, the CDR3 is TGTGCCAGCAGTTTACCCGGACAGGCGGGGGACCAGCCCCAGCATTTT. Its protein is CASSLPGQAGDQPQHF.

This sequence joins TRBV4-1 and TRBJ2-3, with D perhaps matching TRBD2 (5 bases). V lost 4 bases, J lost 0 bases, and 11 bases lay in between. The CDR3 is made up of 15 amino acids. Per germline, CDR1 MGHRA and CDR2 YSYEKL. The CDR3 region is CASSLFGGSTDTQYF. Written as DNA, the CDR3 is TGCGCCAGCAGCCTATTCGGCGGGAGCACAGATACGCAGTATTTT.

V gene TRBV27 combines with J gene TRBJ2-7; TRBD1 aligns across 11 bases. The length of the CDR3 is 16 residues. Germline lookup yields CDR1 MNHEY and CDR2 SMNVEV (reference sequence). With V trimmed by 4 bases and J by 5 bases, 10 bases remained unmatched. CDR3 coding DNA: TGTGCCAGCAGTTCGCCCTCCGGGACAGGGGGGAACGAGCAGTACTTC. Its translation: CASSSPSGTGGNEQYF.

The chain joins TRBV2 to TRBJ1-3; maybe TRBD1 (5 bases). The CDR3 has 14 residues. Between the trimmed V and J ends, which lost 3 bases and 5 bases, there was a span of 11 bases. The germline CDR1 and CDR2 sequences are SNHLY and FYNNEI. The CDR3 protein is CASSDGGGRNTIYF. For the CDR3, the DNA is TGTGCCAGCAGTGACGGGGGAGGAAGAAACACCATATATTTT.

The chain is built from TRBV5-1 and TRBJ2-5, with D possibly being TRBD1 (6 bases). Germline assignment: CDR1 SGHRS and CDR2 YFSETQ. This CDR3 is built from 15 residues. V dropped 4 bases and J dropped 3 bases, with 16 bases sitting between them. The CDR3 region is CASSNLGNREETQYF. The CDR3 coding sequence is TGCGCCAGCAGCAACCTTGGGAACAGGGAAGAGACCCAGTACTTC. Together with reference TRBV5-1 and TRBJ2-5, the CDR3 gives the full variable domain: KAGVTQTPRYLIKTRGQQVTLSCSPISGHRSVSWYQQTPGQGLQFLFEYFSETQRNKGNFPGRFSGRQFSNSRSEMNVSTLELGDSALYLCASSNLGNREETQYFGPGTRLLVL.

This clone appeared a few times. The chain combines TRBV5-1 with TRBJ1-6; the match to TRBD1 covers 10 bases. This CDR3 contains 14 residues. CDR1 and CDR2 (germline): SGHRS, YFSETQ. V lost 7 bases, J lost 7 bases, and 5 bases stayed unmatched. CDR3 protein: CASQTGGRNSPLHF. Written as DNA, the CDR3 is TGCGCCAGCCAGACAGGGGGCCGGAATTCACCCCTCCACTTT. Looking up the rest from reference TRBV5-1 and TRBJ1-6 gives the full variable domain: KAGVTQTPRYLIKTRGQQVTLSCSPISGHRSVSWYQQTPGQGLQFLFEYFSETQRNKGNFPGRFSGRQFSNSRSEMNVSTLELGDSALYLCASQTGGRNSPLHFGNGTRLTVT.